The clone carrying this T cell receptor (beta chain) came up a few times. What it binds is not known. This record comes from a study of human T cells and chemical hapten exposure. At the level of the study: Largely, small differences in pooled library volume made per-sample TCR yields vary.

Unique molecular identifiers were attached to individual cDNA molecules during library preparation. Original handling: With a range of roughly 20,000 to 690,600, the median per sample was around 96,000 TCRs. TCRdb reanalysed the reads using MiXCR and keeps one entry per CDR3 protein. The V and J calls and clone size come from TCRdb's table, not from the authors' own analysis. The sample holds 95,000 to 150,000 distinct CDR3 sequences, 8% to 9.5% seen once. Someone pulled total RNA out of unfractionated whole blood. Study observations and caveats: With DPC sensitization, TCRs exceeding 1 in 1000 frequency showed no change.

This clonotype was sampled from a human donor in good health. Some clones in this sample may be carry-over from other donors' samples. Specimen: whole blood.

DNA of the CDR3: TGCAGTGCTAGAACGGGACAGGGCTCGGAGACCCAGTACTTC. It translates to CSARTGQGSETQYF. The chain recombines TRBV20-1 with TRBJ2-5, with 9 bases identical to TRBD1. The junction had 6 bases not matched to a gene; V was cut back by 2 bases and J by 5 bases. The CDR3 runs to 14 residues. Germline CDR1 reads DFQATT; CDR2 reads SNEGSKA (reference sequence).